The next 25 T cell receptor beta chains were all read from a single sample in a study of control samples from healthy donors and cancer patients. TCRdb's table, derived via immunoSEQ multiplex PCR, lists solely in-frame clones and lacks some. The repertoire consists of around 20,000 clones, with 85% to 90% occurring once and the leading ten covering just over 9%. Material: PBMCs. These receptors all come from a woman aged 55-75 years with head and neck cancer.

The chain has TRBV15 and TRBJ1-2; D is possibly TRBD1 (5 bases). CDR3 length: 13 residues. V dropped 7 bases and J dropped 3 bases, with 12 bases sitting between them. Germline V lookup: CDR1 LNHNV, CDR2 YYDKDF (reference sequence). CDR3 sequence: CATTPRGDYGYTF. DNA of the CDR3: TGTGCCACCACCCCAAGGGGCGACTATGGCTACACCTTC. Using reference TRBV15 and TRBJ1-2 for the parts outside the CDR3, the full variable domain is DAMVIQNPRYQVTQFGKPVTLSCSQTLNHNVMYWYQQKSSQAPKLLFHYYDKDFNNEADTPDNFQSRRPNTSFCFLDIRSPGLGDTAMYLCATTPRGDYGYTFGSGTRLTVV.

This chain joins TRBV7-3 and TRBJ2-5; D uncertain. V was pared by 5 bases and J by 2 bases, with 9 bases between. This CDR3 is built from 13 residues. Germline V gives CDR1 SGHTA, CDR2 FQGTGA. This chain's CDR3 is CASSLGSQETQYF. The CDR3 region has the DNA TGTGCCAGCAGCCTGGGGTCTCAAGAGACCCAGTACTTC. The full variable domain, with the rest looked up from reference TRBV7-3 and TRBJ2-5, is GAGVSQTPSNKVTEKGKYVELRCDPISGHTALYWYRQSLGQGPEFLIYFQGTGAADDSGLPNDRFFAVRPEGSVSTLKIQRTERGDSAVYLCASSLGSQETQYFGPGTRLLVL.

The rearrangement links TRBV5-1 to TRBJ1-1; D is uncertain. The CDR3 is made up of 15 amino acids. The germline V gene encodes CDR1 SGHRS and CDR2 YFSETQ. The V end lost 4 bases, the J end lost 1 base, and 14 bases lay between the germline ends. The CDR3 region is CASSPYTFSNTEAFF. CDR3 DNA sequence: TGCGCCAGCAGCCCCTACACATTTTCGAACACTGAAGCTTTCTTT.

The V gene is TRBV6-1, the J gene TRBJ2-1; TRBD1 aligns across 9 bases. This CDR3 region has 16 residues. Trimming at V came to 2 bases and at J to 4 bases, leaving 6 bases not matched to a gene. Germline values: CDR1 MNHNS, CDR2 SASEGT. CDR3 sequence (DNA): TGTGCCAGCAGTGAAAGGGGACAGGGCTGGTACAATGAGCAGTTCTTC. It translates to CASSERGQGWYNEQFF.

The V call is TRBV24-1, the J call TRBJ2-7, with 11 bases matching TRBD2. Germline values: CDR1 KGHDR, CDR2 SFDVKD. This CDR3 comprises 15 residues. The ends lost 2 bases at V and 6 bases at J; junction bases unmatched: 5. This chain's CDR3 is CATSDSSSGRREQYF. The CDR3 DNA sequence: TGTGCCACCAGTGATTCATCTAGCGGGAGGCGCGAGCAGTACTTC.

The CDR3 sequence is CASKGAGDTDTQYF. CDR3 coding DNA: TGTGCCAGCAAGGGGGCTGGCGACACAGATACGCAGTATTTT. The chain is built from TRBV6-5 and TRBJ2-3, with 7 positions matching TRBD1. CDR3 length equals 14 residues. The ends lost 7 bases at V and 2 bases at J; junction bases unmatched: 6. Per the germline V gene, CDR1 is MNHEY and CDR2 is SVGAGI.

This chain uses TRBV5-4 with TRBJ1-1; 9 bases line up with TRBD1. V lost 3 bases and J lost 4; bases outside the gene matches: 10. The CDR3 consists of 16 residues. In germline, CDR1 is SGHNT, CDR2 YYREEE (reference sequence). The CDR3 nucleotides are TGTGCCAGCAGCTCTAAAACAGGGGGCTCGGGCACTGAAGCTTTCTTT. It yields the protein CASSSKTGGSGTEAFF.

The genes are TRBV19 and TRBJ2-2; D is possibly TRBD2 (6 bases). V lost 5 bases, J lost 0 bases, and 19 bases lay in between. Germline V lookup: CDR1 LNHDA, CDR2 SQIVND (reference sequence). The CDR3 has 18 amino acids. The DNA for the CDR3 is TGTGCCAGTAGTGGTTCTTACGGAAGGGACTCGAACACCGGGGAGCTGTTTTTT. Protein sequence: CASSGSYGRDSNTGELFF.

This clone was recorded only once. The chain carries TRBV6-5 and TRBJ1-2; D is perhaps TRBD1 (5 bases). CDR1 and CDR2 (germline): MNHEY, SVGAGI. V gave up 6 bases and J gave up 7 bases, with 12 bases separating them. This CDR3 has 12 residues. The CDR3 spells CASSLQGSGYTF. The DNA for the CDR3 is TGTGCCAGCAGCCTCCAGGGCTCTGGCTACACCTTC.

The gene calls are TRBV5-5 and TRBJ2-7; tentatively, D is TRBD1 or TRBD2 (5 bases each). In germline, CDR1 is SGHKS, CDR2 YYEKEE (reference sequence). Trimming cost V 4 bases and J 1 base, with 18 bases left between them. CDR3 length equals 16 residues. The chain's CDR3 is CASSPRWGIGSYEQYF. The CDR3, as DNA: TGTGCCAGCAGCCCGAGGTGGGGGATAGGGTCCTACGAGCAGTACTTC.

J is TRBJ2-7 and V is TRBV11-2, with 11 bases lining up with TRBD2. The V and J ends lost 7 bases and 1 base, in that order; junction bases with no gene match: 9. Looked up from germline, CDR1 is SGHAT and CDR2 is FQNNGV. The CDR3 totals 16 residues. The CDR3 is CASNDPGTSGSYEQYF. The CDR3 coding sequence is TGTGCCAGCAACGACCCCGGGACTAGCGGATCCTACGAGCAGTACTTC. Based on the CDR3 plus reference TRBV11-2 and TRBJ2-7, the full variable domain is EAGVAQSPRYKIIEKRQSVAFWCNPISGHATLYWYQQILGQGPKLLIQFQNNGVVDDSQLPKDRFSAERLKGVDSTLKIQPAKLEDSAVYLCASNDPGTSGSYEQYFGPGTRLTVT.

V and J are TRBV20-1 and TRBJ2-7, with TRBD1 as a possible D gene (5 bases). With 7 bases removed from V and 3 bases from J, the gap between germline ends came to 10 bases. Germline-derived CDR1 and CDR2 are DFQATT and SNEGSKA (reference sequence). The CDR3 contains 11 residues. The CDR3 DNA sequence: TGCAGTGTGGCAGGGTACTACGAGCAGTACTTC. It codes for CSVAGYYEQYF.

The DNA of the CDR3 is TGTGCCAGCAGTCCCCCTTTGGGTTCACCCCTCCACTTT. Protein product: CASSPPLGSPLHF. V gene TRBV27 combines with J gene TRBJ1-6; no clear D. The CDR3 contains 13 residues. The V end lost 5 bases, the J end lost 9 bases, and 11 bases lay between the germline ends. CDR1 MNHEY and CDR2 SMNVEV come from the germline V gene (reference sequence).

The V and J genes are TRBV10-3 and TRBJ2-3; 9 nucleotides align to TRBD2. V lost 4 bases to trimming and J lost 6 bases; unmatched junction nucleotides: 11. The CDR3 loop spans 16 amino acids. Germline V gives CDR1 ENHRY, CDR2 SYGVKD. Here the CDR3 DNA reads TGTGCCATCAGTGTTGAAGCGGGAGGAGGGGGGGATACGCAGTATTTT. It encodes CAISVEAGGGGDTQYF.

This rearrangement joins TRBV28 to TRBJ1-1; possibly TRBD1 for D (5 bases). Between the trimmed V and J ends, which lost 5 bases and 6 bases, there was a span of 13 bases. The germline CDR1 and CDR2 sequences are MDHEN and SYDVKM. This CDR3 comprises 13 residues. CDR3 region: CASSHGDLSEAFF. DNA of the CDR3: TGTGCCAGCAGTCACGGGGACTTGTCTGAAGCTTTCTTT. The full variable domain, rest sourced from reference TRBV28 and TRBJ1-1, is DVKVTQSSRYLVKRTGEKVFLECVQDMDHENMFWYRQDPGLGLRLIYFSYDVKMKEKGDIPEGYSVSREKKERFSLILESASTNQTSMYLCASSHGDLSEAFFGQGTRLTVV.

The J gene is TRBJ2-3, the V gene TRBV9, with 10 positions matching TRBD2. V shed 3 bases and J 2 bases; nucleotides not matched to a gene: 6. The CDR3 has 16 residues. Germline CDR1 is SGDLS and CDR2 is YYNGEE. The CDR3 sequence: CASSGLAGGSTDTQYF. CDR3 DNA sequence: TGTGCCAGCAGCGGATTAGCGGGAGGCTCCACAGATACGCAGTATTTT.

This clone was recorded a few times. The J gene is TRBJ1-2, the V gene TRBV6-5; no definite D call. V lost 2 bases and J 8 bases, leaving 12 bases between the germline ends. The CDR3 has 13 residues. CDR1 and CDR2 from the germline V gene are MNHEY and SVGAGI. The CDR3 sequence: CASSYKREGGYTF. CDR3 bases: TGTGCCAGCAGTTACAAGAGGGAAGGCGGCTACACCTTC.

J is TRBJ2-1 and V is TRBV30; D gene ambiguous. This CDR3 comprises 14 residues. CDR1 and CDR2 (germline): GTSNPN, SVGIG (reference sequence). Trimming removed 1 base from V and 8 bases from J, with 15 bases in between. CDR3 nucleotide sequence: TGTGCCTGGAGTGCCCACCGGGTTGTCGATGAGCAGTTCTTC. It is translated as CAWSAHRVVDEQFF.

The DNA of the CDR3 is TGTGCCACCAGTGTTCTTGGGACTGAGCAGTTCTTC. Translated, it gives CATSVLGTEQFF. The chain carries TRBV24-1 and TRBJ2-1, with D possibly called TRBD1 or TRBD2 (5 bases each). The V gene's germline CDR1 is KGHDR and CDR2 SFDVKD. V was pared by 5 bases and J by 9 bases, with 10 bases between. The CDR3 spans 12 residues.

This clone was recorded only once. This chain uses TRBV2 with TRBJ1-2; 8 bases are a match to TRBD1. The length of the CDR3 is 14 residues. J lost 4 bases, V lost 1 base, and 2 bases had no gene match. Looked up from germline, CDR1 is SNHLY and CDR2 is FYNNEI. The DNA for the CDR3 is TGTGCCAGCAGTGAAGGGACAGGGCGCTATGGCTACACCTTC. Translating it yields CASSEGTGRYGYTF.

This chain links TRBV6-1 with TRBJ1-5; D not certain. V was trimmed by 2 bases and J by 4 bases, leaving 9 bases between them. Germline lookup yields CDR1 MNHNS and CDR2 SASEGT. CDR3 length: 14 residues. CDR3 sequence (DNA): TGTGCCAGCAGTGAATGGGAGCCTAATCAGCCCCAGCATTTT. Protein: CASSEWEPNQPQHF.

The V and J genes are TRBV7-7 and TRBJ1-1; no clear D. This CDR3 spans 13 amino acids. Germline CDR1 SSHAT, CDR2 FNYEAQ (reference sequence). Trimming left V 1 base short and J 1 base short, with 4 bases between. The CDR3 sequence is CASSLEENTEAFF. In DNA, the CDR3 is TGTGCCAGCAGCTTAGAGGAGAACACTGAAGCTTTCTTT.

This chain joins TRBV11-2 and TRBJ1-1; D gene uncertain. Trimming left V 6 bases short and J 2 bases short, with 19 bases between. CDR3 length: 16 amino acids. Germline V gene lookup returns CDR1 SGHAT and CDR2 FQNNGV. The CDR3 loop reads CASSTGETILNTEAFF. CDR3 DNA sequence: TGTGCCAGCAGTACTGGTGAAACTATTTTAAACACTGAAGCTTTCTTT.

The gene calls are TRBV28 and TRBJ2-7; D is unresolved. The CDR3 contains 12 residues. Trimming took off 5 bases at V and 6 bases at J, with 11 bases between the two ends. The germline V gene has CDR1 MDHEN and CDR2 SYDVKM. The CDR3 bases are TGTGCCAGCAGTCCCTACCCCCTCGAGCAGTACTTC. Protein product: CASSPYPLEQYF.

The V call is TRBV28, the J call TRBJ2-7, with 8 bases identical to TRBD1. CDR1 is MDHEN, CDR2 SYDVKM, per germline. Unmatched junction bases numbered 25, after V lost 5 bases and J lost 4 bases. CDR3 length equals 20 residues. CDR3 in DNA: TGTGCCAGCAGTCCGACGGACATTACCAGGGGGCTGGCCAAAAGTTACGAGCAGTACTTC. It is translated as CASSPTDITRGLAKSYEQYF. The variable domain in full, with the rest retrieved from reference TRBV28 and TRBJ2-7, is DVKVTQSSRYLVKRTGEKVFLECVQDMDHENMFWYRQDPGLGLRLIYFSYDVKMKEKGDIPEGYSVSREKKERFSLILESASTNQTSMYLCASSPTDITRGLAKSYEQYFGPGTRLTVT.